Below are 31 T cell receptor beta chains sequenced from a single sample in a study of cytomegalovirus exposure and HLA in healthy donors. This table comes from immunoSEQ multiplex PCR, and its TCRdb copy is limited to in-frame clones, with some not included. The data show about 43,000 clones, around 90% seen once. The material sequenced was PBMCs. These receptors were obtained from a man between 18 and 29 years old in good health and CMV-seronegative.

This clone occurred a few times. CDR3 bases: TGTGCCAGCAGGGTTGGACAGGGCGTCTACAATGAGCAGTTCTTC. This sequence encodes CASRVGQGVYNEQFF. This chain links TRBV2 with TRBJ2-1; TRBD1 matches at 8 bases. CDR1 and CDR2 (germline): SNHLY, FYNNEI. The CDR3 length is 15 residues. V was clipped by 6 bases and J by 3 bases; unmatched bases: 7. The full variable domain, rest sourced from reference TRBV2 and TRBJ2-1, is EPEVTQTPSHQVTQMGQEVILRCVPISNHLYFYWYRQILGQKVEFLVSFYNNEISEKSEIFDDQFSVERPDGSNFTLKIRSTKLEDSAMYFCASRVGQGVYNEQFFGPGTRLTVL.

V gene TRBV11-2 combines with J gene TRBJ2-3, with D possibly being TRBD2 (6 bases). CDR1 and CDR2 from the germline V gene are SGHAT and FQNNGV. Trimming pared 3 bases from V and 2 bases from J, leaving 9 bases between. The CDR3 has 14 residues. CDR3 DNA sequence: TGTGCCAGCAGCTTCCTGGGACTCACAGATACGCAGTATTTT. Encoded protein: CASSFLGLTDTQYF.

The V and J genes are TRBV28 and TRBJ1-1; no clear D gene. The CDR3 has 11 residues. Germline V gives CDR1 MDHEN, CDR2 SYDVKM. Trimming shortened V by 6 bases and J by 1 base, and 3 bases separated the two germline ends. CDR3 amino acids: CASSRNTEAFF. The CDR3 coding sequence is TGTGCCAGCAGCAGGAACACTGAAGCTTTCTTT.

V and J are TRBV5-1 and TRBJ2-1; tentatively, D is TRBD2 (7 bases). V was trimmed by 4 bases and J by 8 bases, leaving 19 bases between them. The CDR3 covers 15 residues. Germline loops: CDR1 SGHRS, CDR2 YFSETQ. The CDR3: CASSQGGGFNYEQFF. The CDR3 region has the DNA TGCGCCAGCAGCCAAGGGGGGGGGTTTAACTATGAGCAGTTCTTC. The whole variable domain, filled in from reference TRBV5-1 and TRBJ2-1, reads KAGVTQTPRYLIKTRGQQVTLSCSPISGHRSVSWYQQTPGQGLQFLFEYFSETQRNKGNFPGRFSGRQFSNSRSEMNVSTLELGDSALYLCASSQGGGFNYEQFFGPGTRLTVL.

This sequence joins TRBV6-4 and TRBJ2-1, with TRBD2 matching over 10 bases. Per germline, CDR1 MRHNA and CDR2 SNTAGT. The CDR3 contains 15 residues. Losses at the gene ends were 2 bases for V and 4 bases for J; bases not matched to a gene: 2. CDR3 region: CASSDRTSGYNEQFF. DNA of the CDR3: TGTGCCAGCAGTGACAGGACTAGCGGTTACAATGAGCAGTTCTTC.

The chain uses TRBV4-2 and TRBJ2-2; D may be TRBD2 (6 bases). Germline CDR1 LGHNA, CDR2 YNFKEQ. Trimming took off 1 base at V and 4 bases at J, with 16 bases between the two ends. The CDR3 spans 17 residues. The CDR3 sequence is CASSQVRRGWSTGELFF. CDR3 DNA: TGTGCCAGCAGCCAAGTAAGGAGGGGCTGGAGCACCGGGGAGCTGTTTTTT.

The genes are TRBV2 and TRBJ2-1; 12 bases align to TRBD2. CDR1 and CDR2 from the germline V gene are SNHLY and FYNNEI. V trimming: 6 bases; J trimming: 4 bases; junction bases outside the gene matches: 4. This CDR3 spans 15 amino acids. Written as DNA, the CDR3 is TGTGCCAGCAGGGGTACTAGCGGGAGGTACAATGAGCAGTTCTTC. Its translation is CASRGTSGRYNEQFF.

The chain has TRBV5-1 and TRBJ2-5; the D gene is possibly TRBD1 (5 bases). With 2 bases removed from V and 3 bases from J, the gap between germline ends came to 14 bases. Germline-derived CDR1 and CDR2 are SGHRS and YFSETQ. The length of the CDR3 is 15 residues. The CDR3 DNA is TGCGCCAGCAGCTTTCGGTGGACAAAAGAAGAGACCCAGTACTTC. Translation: CASSFRWTKEETQYF.

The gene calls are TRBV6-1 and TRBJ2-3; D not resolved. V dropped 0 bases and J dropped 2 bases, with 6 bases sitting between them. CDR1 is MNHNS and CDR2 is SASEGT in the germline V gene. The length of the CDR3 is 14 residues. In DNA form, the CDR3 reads TGTGCCAGCAGTGAAGCGCCCTACACAGATACGCAGTATTTT. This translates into CASSEAPYTDTQYF.

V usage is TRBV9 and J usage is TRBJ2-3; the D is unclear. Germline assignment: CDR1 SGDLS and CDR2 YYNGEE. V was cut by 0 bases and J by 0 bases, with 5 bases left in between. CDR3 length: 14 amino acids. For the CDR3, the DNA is TGTGCCAGCAGCGTAGATATTAGCACAGATACGCAGTATTTT. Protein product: CASSVDISTDTQYF.

CDR3: CASSIGGGRETQYF. As DNA, the CDR3 is TGTGCCAGCAGCATAGGGGGAGGGAGAGAGACCCAGTACTTC. The rearrangement joins TRBV27 to TRBJ2-5, with D possibly TRBD2 on 7 matching bases. Germline V gives CDR1 MNHEY, CDR2 SMNVEV (reference sequence). The CDR3 loop spans 14 amino acids. V lost 6 bases to trimming and J lost 4 bases, with 15 bases between them.

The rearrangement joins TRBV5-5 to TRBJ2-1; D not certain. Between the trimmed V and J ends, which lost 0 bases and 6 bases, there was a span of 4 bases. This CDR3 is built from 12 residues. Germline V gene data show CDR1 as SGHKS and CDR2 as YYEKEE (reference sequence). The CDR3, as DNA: TGTGCCAGCAGCTTGGCTAGCAATGAGCAGTTCTTC. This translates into CASSLASNEQFF.

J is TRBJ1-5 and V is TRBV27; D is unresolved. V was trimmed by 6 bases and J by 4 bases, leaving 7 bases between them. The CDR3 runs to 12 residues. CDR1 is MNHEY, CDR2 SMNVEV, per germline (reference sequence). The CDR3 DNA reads TGTGCCAGCAGAGGGAGGAATCAGCCCCAGCATTTT. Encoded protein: CASRGRNQPQHF.

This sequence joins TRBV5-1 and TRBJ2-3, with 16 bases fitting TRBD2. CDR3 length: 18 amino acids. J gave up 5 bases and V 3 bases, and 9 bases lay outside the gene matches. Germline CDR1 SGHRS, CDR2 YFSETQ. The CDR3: CASSSTGLAGGMLDTQYF. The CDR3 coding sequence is TGCGCCAGCAGCTCTACGGGACTAGCGGGAGGGATGCTAGATACGCAGTATTTT.

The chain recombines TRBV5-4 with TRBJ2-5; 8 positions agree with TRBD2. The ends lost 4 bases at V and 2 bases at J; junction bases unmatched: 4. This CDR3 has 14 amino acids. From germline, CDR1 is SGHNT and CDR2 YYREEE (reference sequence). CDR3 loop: CASSLGLAQETQYF. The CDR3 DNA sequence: TGTGCCAGCAGCCTTGGACTAGCACAAGAGACCCAGTACTTC.

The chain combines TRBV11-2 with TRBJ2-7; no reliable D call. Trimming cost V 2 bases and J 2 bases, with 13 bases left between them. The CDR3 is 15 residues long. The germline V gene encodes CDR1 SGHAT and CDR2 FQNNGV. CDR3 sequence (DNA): TGTGCCAGCAGCTTAATCAGGCGACGGACCTACGAGCAGTACTTC. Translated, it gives CASSLIRRRTYEQYF.

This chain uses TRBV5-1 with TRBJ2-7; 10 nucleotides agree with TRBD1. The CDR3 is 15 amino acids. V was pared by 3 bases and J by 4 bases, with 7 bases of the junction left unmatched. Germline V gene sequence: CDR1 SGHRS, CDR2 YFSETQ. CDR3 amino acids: CASSYPGTGEYEQYF. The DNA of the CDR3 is TGCGCCAGCAGCTACCCCGGGACAGGGGAATACGAGCAGTACTTC. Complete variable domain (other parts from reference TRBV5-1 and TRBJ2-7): KAGVTQTPRYLIKTRGQQVTLSCSPISGHRSVSWYQQTPGQGLQFLFEYFSETQRNKGNFPGRFSGRQFSNSRSEMNVSTLELGDSALYLCASSYPGTGEYEQYFGPGTRLTVT.

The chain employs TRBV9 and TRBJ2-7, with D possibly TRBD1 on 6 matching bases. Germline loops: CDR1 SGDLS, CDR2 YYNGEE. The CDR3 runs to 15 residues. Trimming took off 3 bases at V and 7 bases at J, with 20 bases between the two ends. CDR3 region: CASSGQGKGSGEQYF. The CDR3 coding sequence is TGTGCCAGCAGCGGCCAGGGGAAGGGGTCGGGGGAGCAGTACTTC.

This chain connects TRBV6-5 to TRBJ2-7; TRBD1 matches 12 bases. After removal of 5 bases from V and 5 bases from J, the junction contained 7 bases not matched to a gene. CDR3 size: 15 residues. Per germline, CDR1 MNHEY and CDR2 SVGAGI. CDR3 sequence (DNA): TGTGCCAGCAGTACACGGGACAGGGGGCGCGACGAGCAGTACTTC. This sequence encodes CASSTRDRGRDEQYF.

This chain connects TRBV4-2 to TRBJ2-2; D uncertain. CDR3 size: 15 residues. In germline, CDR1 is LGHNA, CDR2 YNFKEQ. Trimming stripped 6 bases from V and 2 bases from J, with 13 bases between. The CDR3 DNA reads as TGTGCCAGCAGTCACTCTGGGCTCAACACCGGGGAGCTGTTTTTT. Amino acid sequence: CASSHSGLNTGELFF.

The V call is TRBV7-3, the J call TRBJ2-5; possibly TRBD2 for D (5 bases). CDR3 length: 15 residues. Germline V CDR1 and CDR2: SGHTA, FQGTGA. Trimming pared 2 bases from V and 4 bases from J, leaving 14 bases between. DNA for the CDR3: TGTGCCAGCAGCTTAGGGAGTGTAGTAGGAGAGACCCAGTACTTC. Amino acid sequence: CASSLGSVVGETQYF.

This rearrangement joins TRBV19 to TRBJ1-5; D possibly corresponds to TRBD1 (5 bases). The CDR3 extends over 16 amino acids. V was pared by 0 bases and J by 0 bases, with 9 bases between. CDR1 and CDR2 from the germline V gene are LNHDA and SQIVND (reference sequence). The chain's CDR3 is CASSIDGTSSNQPQHF. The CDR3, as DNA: TGTGCCAGTAGTATAGACGGGACTTCTAGCAATCAGCCCCAGCATTTT.

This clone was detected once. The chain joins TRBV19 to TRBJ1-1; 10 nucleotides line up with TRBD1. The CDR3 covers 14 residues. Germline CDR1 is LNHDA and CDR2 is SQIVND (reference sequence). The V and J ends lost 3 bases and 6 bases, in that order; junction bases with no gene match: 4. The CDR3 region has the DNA TGTGCCAGTAGTATCTGGGACAGGGGCGCTGAAGCTTTCTTT. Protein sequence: CASSIWDRGAEAFF.

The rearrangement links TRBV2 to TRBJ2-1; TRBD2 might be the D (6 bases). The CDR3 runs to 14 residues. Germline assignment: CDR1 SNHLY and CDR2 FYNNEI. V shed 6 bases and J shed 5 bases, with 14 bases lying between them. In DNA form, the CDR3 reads TGTGCCAGCAGGTCGGGGGAAGTAAACAATGAGCAGTTCTTC. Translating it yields CASRSGEVNNEQFF.

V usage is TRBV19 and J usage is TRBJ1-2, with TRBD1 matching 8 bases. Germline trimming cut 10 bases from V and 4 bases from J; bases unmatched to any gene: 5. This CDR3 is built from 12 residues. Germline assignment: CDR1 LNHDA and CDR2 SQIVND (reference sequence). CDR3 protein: CAIGQGSYGYTF. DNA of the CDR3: TGTGCCATCGGACAGGGAAGCTATGGCTACACCTTC.

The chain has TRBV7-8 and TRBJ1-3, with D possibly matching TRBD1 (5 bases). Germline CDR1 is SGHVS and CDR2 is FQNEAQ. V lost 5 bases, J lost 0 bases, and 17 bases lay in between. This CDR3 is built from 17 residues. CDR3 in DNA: TGTGCCAGCAGCCTATCGGAGGGGAAACTCTCTGGAAACACCATATATTTT. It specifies CASSLSEGKLSGNTIYF. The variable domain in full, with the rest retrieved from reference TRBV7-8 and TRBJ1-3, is GAGVSQSPRYKVAKRGQDVALRCDPISGHVSLFWYQQALGQGPEFLTYFQNEAQLDKSGLPSDRFFAERPEGSVSTLKIQRTQQEDSAVYLCASSLSEGKLSGNTIYFGEGSWLTVV.

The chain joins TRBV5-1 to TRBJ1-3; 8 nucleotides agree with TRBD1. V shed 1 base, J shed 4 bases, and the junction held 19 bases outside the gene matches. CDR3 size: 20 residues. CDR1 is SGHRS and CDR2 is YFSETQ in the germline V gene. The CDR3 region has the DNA TGCGCCAGCAGCTTGTGGATCCCCTATTCAGGGGGCGCGGAAGGAAACACCATATATTTT. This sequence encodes CASSLWIPYSGGAEGNTIYF. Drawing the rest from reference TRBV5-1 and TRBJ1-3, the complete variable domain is KAGVTQTPRYLIKTRGQQVTLSCSPISGHRSVSWYQQTPGQGLQFLFEYFSETQRNKGNFPGRFSGRQFSNSRSEMNVSTLELGDSALYLCASSLWIPYSGGAEGNTIYFGEGSWLTVV.

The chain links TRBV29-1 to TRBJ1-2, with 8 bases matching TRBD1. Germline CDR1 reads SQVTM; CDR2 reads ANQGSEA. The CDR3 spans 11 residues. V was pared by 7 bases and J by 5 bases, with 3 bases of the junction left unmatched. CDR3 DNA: TGCAGCGGGCGGACAGGGTATGGCTACACCTTC. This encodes CSGRTGYGYTF. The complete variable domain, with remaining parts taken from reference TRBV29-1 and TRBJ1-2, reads SAVISQKPSRDICQRGTSLTIQCQVDSQVTMMFWYRQQPGQSLTLIATANQGSEATYESGFVIDKFPISRPNLTFSTLTVSNMSPEDSSIYLCSGRTGYGYTFGSGTRLTVV.

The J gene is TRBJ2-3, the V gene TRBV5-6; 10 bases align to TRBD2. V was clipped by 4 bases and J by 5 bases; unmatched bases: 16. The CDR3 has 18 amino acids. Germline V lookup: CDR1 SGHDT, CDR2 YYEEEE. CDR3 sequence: CASSLRELAGGWVDTQYF. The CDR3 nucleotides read TGTGCCAGCAGCCTGCGCGAATTAGCGGGAGGATGGGTAGATACGCAGTATTTT. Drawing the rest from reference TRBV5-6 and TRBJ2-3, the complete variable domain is DAGVTQSPTHLIKTRGQQVTLRCSPKSGHDTVSWYQQALGQGPQFIFQYYEEEERQRGNFPDRFSGHQFPNYSSELNVNALLLGDSALYLCASSLRELAGGWVDTQYFGPGTRLTVL.

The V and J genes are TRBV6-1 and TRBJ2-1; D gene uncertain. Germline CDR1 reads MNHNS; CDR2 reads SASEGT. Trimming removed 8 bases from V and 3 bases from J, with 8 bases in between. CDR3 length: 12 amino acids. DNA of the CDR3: TGTGCCAGCGGGCCTGACTACAATGAGCAGTTCTTC. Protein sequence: CASGPDYNEQFF.

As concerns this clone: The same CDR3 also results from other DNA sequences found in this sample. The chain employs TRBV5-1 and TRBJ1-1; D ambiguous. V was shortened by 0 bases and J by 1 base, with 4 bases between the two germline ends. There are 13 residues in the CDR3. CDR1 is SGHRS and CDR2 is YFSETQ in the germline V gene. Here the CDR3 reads CASSLEANTEAFF. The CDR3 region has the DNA TGCGCCAGCAGCTTGGAAGCGAACACTGAAGCTTTCTTT.